The rows below give T cell receptor beta chains drawn from one sample of a study of cytomegalovirus exposure and HLA in healthy donors. The protocol was immunoSEQ multiplex PCR, while the TCRdb copy is restricted to in-frame clones and leaves out a portion. The sample contains over 100,000 clones, roughly 73% of which appear only once. The sequenced sample consisted of PBMCs. The source of these receptors is a woman in her twenties or thirties in good health and CMV-seronegative. Each CDR3 is given with its conserved first and last residue. A D gene is named only where the DNA matches it firmly.

d_call,cdr3_length,v_call,j_call,cdr3_aa,cdr3_nt
NA,18,TRBV5-1,TRBJ1-4,CASSSRQGTSSWNEKLFF,TGCGCCAGCAGCTCCCGGCAGGGAACATCGTCGTGGAATGAAAAACTGTTTTTT
NA,13,TRBV19,TRBJ1-2,CASSISDKNGYTF,TGTGCCAGTAGTATTTCAGATAAGAACGGCTACACCTTC
NA,12,TRBV11-3,TRBJ1-2,CASGPEGHGYTF,TGTGCCAGCGGCCCCGAGGGCCATGGCTACACCTTC
NA,15,TRBV15,TRBJ1-5,CATRWVTGSNQPQHF,TGTGCCACCAGGTGGGTAACAGGGTCAAATCAGCCCCAGCATTTT
NA,15,TRBV7-3,TRBJ1-2,CASSLTGYGGYGYTF,TGTGCCAGCAGCTTAACGGGGTACGGAGGGTATGGCTACACCTTC
NA,16,TRBV27,TRBJ2-4,CASQHGSTLAKNIQYF,TGTGCCAGCCAACACGGGTCCACCTTAGCCAAAAACATTCAGTACTTC
TRBD1,13,TRBV29-1,TRBJ1-1,CSACRDSYTEAFF,TGCAGCGCATGTCGGGACAGTTACACTGAAGCTTTCTTT
NA,16,TRBV10-3,TRBJ2-1,CAISGVENSGRDEQFF,TGTGCCATCAGTGGGGTCGAAAACTCGGGTCGCGATGAGCAGTTCTTC
TRBD2,18,TRBV4-3,TRBJ2-2,CASSQELGLAGGTGELFF,TGCGCCAGCAGCCAAGAATTAGGACTAGCGGGGGGAACCGGGGAGCTGTTTTTT
NA,13,TRBV29-1,TRBJ1-1,CSVTRAENTEAFF,TGCAGCGTTACTAGGGCAGAGAACACTGAAGCTTTCTTT